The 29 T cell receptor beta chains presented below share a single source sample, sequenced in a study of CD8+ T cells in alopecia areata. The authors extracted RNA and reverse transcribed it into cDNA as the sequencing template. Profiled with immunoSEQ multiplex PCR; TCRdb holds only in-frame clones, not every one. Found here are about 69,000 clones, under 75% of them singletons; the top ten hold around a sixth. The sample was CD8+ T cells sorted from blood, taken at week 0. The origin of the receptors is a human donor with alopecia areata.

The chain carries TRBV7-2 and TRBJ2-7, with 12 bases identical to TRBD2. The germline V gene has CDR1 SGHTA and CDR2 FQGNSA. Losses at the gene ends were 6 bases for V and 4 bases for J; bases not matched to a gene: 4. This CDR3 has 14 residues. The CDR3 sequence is CASSHTSGGYEQYF. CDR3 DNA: TGTGCCAGCAGTCACACTAGCGGGGGGTACGAGCAGTACTTC. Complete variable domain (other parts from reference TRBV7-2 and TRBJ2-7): GAGVSQSPSNKVTEKGKDVELRCDPISGHTALYWYRQSLGQGLEFLIYFQGNSAPDKSGLPSDRFSAERTGGSVSTLTIQRTQQEDSAVYLCASSHTSGGYEQYFGPGTRLTVT.

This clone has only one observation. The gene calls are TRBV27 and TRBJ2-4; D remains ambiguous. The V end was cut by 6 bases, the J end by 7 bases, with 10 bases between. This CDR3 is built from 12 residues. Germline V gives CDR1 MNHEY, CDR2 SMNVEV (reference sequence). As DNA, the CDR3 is TGTGCCAGCAGCGTGTTGTGGAACATTCAGTACTTC. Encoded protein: CASSVLWNIQYF.

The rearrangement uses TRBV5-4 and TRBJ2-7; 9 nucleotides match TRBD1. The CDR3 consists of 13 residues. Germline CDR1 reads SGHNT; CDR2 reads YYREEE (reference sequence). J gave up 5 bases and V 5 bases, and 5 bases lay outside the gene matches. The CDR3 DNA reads TGTGCCAGCAGGGAGGACAGGGGCCACGAGCAGTACTTC. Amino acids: CASREDRGHEQYF.

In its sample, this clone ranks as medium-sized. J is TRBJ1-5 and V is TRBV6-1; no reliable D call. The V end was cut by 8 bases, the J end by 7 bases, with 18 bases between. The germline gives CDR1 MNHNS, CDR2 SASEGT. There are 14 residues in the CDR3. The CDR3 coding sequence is TGTGCCAGCGGGAGCGGGCCTTCAGAACAGCCCCAGCATTTT. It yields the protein CASGSGPSEQPQHF.

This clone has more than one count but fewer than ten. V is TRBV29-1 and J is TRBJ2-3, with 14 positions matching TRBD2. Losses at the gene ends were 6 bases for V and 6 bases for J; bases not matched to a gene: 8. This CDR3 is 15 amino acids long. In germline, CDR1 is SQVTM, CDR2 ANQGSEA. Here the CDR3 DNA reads TGCAGCGTGGTGGGACTAGCGGGGGATGGGGATACGCAGTATTTT. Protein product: CSVVGLAGDGDTQYF.

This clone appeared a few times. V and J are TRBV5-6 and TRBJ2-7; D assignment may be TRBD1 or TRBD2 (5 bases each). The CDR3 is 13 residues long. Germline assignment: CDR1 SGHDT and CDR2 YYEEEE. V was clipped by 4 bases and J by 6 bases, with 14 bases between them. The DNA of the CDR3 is TGTGCCAGCAGCCCGGGACGGCCGGGCGAGCAGTACTTC. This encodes CASSPGRPGEQYF.

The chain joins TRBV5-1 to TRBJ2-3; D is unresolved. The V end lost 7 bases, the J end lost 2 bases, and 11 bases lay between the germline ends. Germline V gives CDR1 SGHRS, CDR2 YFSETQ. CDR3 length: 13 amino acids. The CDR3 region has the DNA TGCGCCAGCCAAGTGGGGTCCACAGATACGCAGTATTTT. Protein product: CASQVGSTDTQYF. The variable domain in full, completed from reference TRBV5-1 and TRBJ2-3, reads KAGVTQTPRYLIKTRGQQVTLSCSPISGHRSVSWYQQTPGQGLQFLFEYFSETQRNKGNFPGRFSGRQFSNSRSEMNVSTLELGDSALYLCASQVGSTDTQYFGPGTRLTVL.

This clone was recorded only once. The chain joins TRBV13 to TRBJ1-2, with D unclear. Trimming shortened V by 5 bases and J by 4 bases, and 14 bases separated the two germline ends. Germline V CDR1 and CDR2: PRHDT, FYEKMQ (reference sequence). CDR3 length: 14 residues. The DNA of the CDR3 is TGTGCCAGCAGCCCCGCTTCTGGGCGCTATGGCTACACCTTC. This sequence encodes CASSPASGRYGYTF.

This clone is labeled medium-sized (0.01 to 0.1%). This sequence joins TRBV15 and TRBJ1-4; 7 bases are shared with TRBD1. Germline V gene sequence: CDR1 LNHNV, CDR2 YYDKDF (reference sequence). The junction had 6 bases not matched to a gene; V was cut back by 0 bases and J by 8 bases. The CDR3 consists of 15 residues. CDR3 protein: CATSRDQGGVEKLFF. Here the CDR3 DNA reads TGTGCCACCAGCAGAGATCAGGGGGGAGTAGAAAAACTGTTTTTT.

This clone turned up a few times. The CDR3 region is CAWSAVYEQYF. The CDR3 DNA reads as TGTGCCTGGAGTGCCGTGTACGAGCAGTACTTC. The chain recombines TRBV30 with TRBJ2-7; D unresolved. In germline, CDR1 is GTSNPN, CDR2 SVGIG (reference sequence). This CDR3 contains 11 residues. Trimming removed 1 base at V and 4 bases at J, with 5 bases between.

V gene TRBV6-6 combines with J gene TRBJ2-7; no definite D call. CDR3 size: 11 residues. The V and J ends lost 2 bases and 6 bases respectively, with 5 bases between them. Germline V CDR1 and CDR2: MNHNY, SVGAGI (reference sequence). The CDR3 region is CASSYGAEQYF. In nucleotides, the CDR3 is TGTGCCAGCAGTTACGGTGCCGAGCAGTACTTC.

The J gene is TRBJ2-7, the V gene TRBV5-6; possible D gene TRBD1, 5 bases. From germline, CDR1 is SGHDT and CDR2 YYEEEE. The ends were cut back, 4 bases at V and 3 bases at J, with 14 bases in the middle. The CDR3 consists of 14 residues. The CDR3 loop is CASSLRQTVYEQYF. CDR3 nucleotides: TGTGCCAGCAGCCTACGACAGACAGTCTACGAGCAGTACTTC. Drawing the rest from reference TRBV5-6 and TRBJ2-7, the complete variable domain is DAGVTQSPTHLIKTRGQQVTLRCSPKSGHDTVSWYQQALGQGPQFIFQYYEEEERQRGNFPDRFSGHQFPNYSSELNVNALLLGDSALYLCASSLRQTVYEQYFGPGTRLTVT.

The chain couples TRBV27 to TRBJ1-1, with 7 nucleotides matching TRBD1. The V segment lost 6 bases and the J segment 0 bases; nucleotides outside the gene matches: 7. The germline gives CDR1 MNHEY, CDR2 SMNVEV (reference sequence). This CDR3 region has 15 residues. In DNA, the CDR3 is TGTGCCAGCAGGAGTCAACAGGGGATGAACACTGAAGCTTTCTTT. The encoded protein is CASRSQQGMNTEAFF.

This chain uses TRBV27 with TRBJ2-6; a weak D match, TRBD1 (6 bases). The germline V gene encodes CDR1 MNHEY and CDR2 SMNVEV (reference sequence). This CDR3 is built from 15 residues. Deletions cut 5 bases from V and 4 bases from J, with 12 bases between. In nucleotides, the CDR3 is TGTGCCAGCAGTGACACAGGGTCAGGGGCCAACGTCCTGACTTTC. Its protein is CASSDTGSGANVLTF. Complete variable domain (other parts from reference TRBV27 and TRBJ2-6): EAQVTQNPRYLITVTGKKLTVTCSQNMNHEYMSWYRQDPGLGLRQIYYSMNVEVTDKGDVPEGYKVSRKEKRNFPLILESPSPNQTSLYFCASSDTGSGANVLTFGAGSRLTVL.

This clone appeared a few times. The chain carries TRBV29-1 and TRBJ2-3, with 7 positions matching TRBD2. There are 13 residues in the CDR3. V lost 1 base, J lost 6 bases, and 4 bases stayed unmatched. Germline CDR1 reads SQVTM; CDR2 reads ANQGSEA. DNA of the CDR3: TGCAGCGTTGAAGCCGGGACTACGGATACGCAGTATTTT. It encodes CSVEAGTTDTQYF.

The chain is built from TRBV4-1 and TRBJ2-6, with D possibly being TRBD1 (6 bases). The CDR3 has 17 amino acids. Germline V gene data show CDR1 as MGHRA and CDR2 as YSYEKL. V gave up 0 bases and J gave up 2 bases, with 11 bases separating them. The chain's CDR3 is CASSQEHWGPGANVLTF. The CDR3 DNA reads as TGCGCCAGCAGCCAAGAGCATTGGGGGCCTGGGGCCAACGTCCTGACTTTC.

The CDR3 here is CASTLGSRTKNIQYF. In DNA, the CDR3 is TGTGCCAGCACCTTGGGCTCCCGGACCAAAAACATTCAGTACTTC. This chain uses TRBV28 with TRBJ2-4, with D hard to call. CDR1 MDHEN and CDR2 SYDVKM come from the germline V gene. V gave up 7 bases and J gave up 2 bases, with 15 bases separating them. This CDR3 region has 15 residues. The full variable domain, completed using reference TRBV28 and TRBJ2-4, is DVKVTQSSRYLVKRTGEKVFLECVQDMDHENMFWYRQDPGLGLRLIYFSYDVKMKEKGDIPEGYSVSREKKERFSLILESASTNQTSMYLCASTLGSRTKNIQYFGAGTRLSVL.

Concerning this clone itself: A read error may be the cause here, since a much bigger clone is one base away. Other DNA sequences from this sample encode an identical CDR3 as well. CDR3: CASSQDSYEQYF. The CDR3 nucleotides are TGTGCCAGCAGCCAAGATAGCTACGAGCAGTACTTC. The chain employs TRBV5-4 and TRBJ2-7; D not certain. The CDR3 covers 12 residues. Trimming removed 4 bases at V and 3 bases at J, with 8 bases between. Looked up from germline, CDR1 is SGHNT and CDR2 is YYREEE (reference sequence).

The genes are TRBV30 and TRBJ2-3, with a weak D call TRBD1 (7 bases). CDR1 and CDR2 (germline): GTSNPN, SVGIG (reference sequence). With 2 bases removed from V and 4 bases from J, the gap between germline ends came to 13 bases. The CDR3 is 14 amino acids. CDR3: CAWSFGGQSDTQYF. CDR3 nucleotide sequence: TGTGCCTGGAGTTTCGGGGGACAGTCAGATACGCAGTATTTT.

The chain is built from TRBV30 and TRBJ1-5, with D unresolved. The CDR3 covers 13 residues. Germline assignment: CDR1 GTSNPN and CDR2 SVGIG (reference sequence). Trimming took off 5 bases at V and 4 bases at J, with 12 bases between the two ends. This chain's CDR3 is CAWAEVGNQPQHF. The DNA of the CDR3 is TGTGCCTGGGCGGAAGTGGGAAATCAGCCCCAGCATTTT.

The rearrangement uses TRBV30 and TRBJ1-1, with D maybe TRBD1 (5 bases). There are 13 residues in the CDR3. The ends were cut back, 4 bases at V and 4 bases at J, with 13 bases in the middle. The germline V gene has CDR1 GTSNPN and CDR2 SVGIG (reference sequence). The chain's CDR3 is CAWTRTGGTEAFF. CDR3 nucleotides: TGTGCCTGGACTCGGACGGGGGGCACTGAAGCTTTCTTT.

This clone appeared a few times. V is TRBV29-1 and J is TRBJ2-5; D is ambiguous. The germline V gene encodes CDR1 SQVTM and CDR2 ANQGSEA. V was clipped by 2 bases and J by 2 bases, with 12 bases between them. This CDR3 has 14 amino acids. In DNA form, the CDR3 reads TGCAGCGTTGAACGAAGGGCCAAGCAAGAGACCCAGTACTTC. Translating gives CSVERRAKQETQYF.

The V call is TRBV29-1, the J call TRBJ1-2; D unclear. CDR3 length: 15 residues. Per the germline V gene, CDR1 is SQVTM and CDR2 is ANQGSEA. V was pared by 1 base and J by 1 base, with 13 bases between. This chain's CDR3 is CSVEVTGNYNYGYTF. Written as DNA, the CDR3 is TGCAGCGTTGAAGTGACCGGGAATTATAACTATGGCTACACCTTC.

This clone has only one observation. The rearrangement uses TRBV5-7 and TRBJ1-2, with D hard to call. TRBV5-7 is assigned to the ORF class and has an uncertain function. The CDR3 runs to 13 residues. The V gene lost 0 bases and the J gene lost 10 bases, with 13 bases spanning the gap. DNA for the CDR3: TGTGCCAGCAGCTTGGCTCAGGCTAGAGACTACACCTTC. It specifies CASSLAQARDYTF.

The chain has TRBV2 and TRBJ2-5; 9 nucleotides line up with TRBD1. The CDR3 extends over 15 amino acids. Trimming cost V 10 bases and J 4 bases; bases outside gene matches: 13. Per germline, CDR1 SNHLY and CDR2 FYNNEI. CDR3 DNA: TGTGCCACCCTGATCCGGGACAGGGTTTCAGAGACCCAGTACTTC. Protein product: CATLIRDRVSETQYF.

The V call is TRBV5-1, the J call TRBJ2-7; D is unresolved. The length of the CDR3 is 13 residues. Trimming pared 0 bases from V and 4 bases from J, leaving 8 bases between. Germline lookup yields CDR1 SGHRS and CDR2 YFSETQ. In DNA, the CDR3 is TGCGCCAGCAGCTTGGCCGTGAGTTACGAGCAGTACTTC. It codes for CASSLAVSYEQYF.

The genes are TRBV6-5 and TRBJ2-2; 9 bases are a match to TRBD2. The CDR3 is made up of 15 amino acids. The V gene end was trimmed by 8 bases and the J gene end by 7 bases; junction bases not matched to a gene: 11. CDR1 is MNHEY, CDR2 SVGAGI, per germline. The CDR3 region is CASSSGVGDHGELFF. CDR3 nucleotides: TGTGCCAGCTCTAGCGGGGTGGGGGATCACGGGGAGCTGTTTTTT.

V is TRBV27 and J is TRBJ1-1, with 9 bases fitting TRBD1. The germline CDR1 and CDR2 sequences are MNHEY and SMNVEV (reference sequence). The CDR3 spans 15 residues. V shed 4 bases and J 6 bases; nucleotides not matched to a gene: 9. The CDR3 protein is CASSSSTGGGAEAFF. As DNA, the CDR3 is TGTGCCAGCAGTTCCTCGACAGGGGGAGGCGCTGAAGCTTTCTTT.

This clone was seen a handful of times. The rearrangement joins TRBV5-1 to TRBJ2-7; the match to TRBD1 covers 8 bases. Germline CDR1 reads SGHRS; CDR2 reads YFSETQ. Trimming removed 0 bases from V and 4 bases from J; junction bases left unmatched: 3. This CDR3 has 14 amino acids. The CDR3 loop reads CASSLGTGLYEQYF. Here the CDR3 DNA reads TGCGCCAGCAGCTTGGGGACAGGGCTTTACGAGCAGTACTTC. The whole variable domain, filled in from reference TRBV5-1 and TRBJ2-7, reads KAGVTQTPRYLIKTRGQQVTLSCSPISGHRSVSWYQQTPGQGLQFLFEYFSETQRNKGNFPGRFSGRQFSNSRSEMNVSTLELGDSALYLCASSLGTGLYEQYFGPGTRLTVT.